A single sample is the source of the 24 T cell receptor beta chains below, sequenced in a study of radiotherapy plus CTLA-4 blockade in lung cancer. Clones were read by immunoSEQ multiplex PCR, and TCRdb kept only the in-frame ones, dropping some. In the table there are more than 90,000 clones, about 90% of which are singletons. Sample: peripheral blood, taken from a patient treated with radiotherapy plus ipilimumab. The receptors shown here come from a human donor with non-small cell lung cancer that progressed on radiotherapy plus ipilimumab.

The rearrangement links TRBV7-9 to TRBJ2-7, with 8 bases lining up with TRBD1. This CDR3 is 14 amino acids long. J lost 1 base, V lost 3 bases, and 2 bases had no gene match. Germline V gene lookup returns CDR1 SEHNR and CDR2 FQNEAQ (reference sequence). In DNA form, the CDR3 reads TGTGCCAGCAGCTTTCGGACAGGGTCCTACGAGCAGTACTTC. Protein sequence: CASSFRTGSYEQYF.

The rearrangement joins TRBV5-4 to TRBJ1-2, with unresolved D. CDR3 length: 16 amino acids. Trimming shortened V by 4 bases and J by 0 bases, and 16 bases separated the two germline ends. Germline-derived CDR1 and CDR2 are SGHNT and YYREEE (reference sequence). This CDR3 reads CASSGTEWDPNYGYTF. Written as DNA, the CDR3 is TGTGCCAGCAGCGGAACAGAGTGGGATCCTAACTATGGCTACACCTTC.

This clone was detected only once. This sequence joins TRBV30 and TRBJ1-2; a weak D match, TRBD1 (5 bases). Trimming took 0 bases from V and 9 from J, leaving 14 bases between them. Germline lookup yields CDR1 GTSNPN and CDR2 SVGIG (reference sequence). The CDR3 extends over 13 amino acids. For the CDR3, the DNA is TGTGCCTGGAGTGTACGGGACTGGATGAGCTACACCTTC. It codes for CAWSVRDWMSYTF.

This clone was recorded only once. The chain joins TRBV9 to TRBJ2-1; D uncertain. Germline V lookup: CDR1 SGDLS, CDR2 YYNGEE. The CDR3 has 15 residues. Between the trimmed V and J ends, which lost 0 bases and 6 bases, there was a span of 13 bases. As DNA, the CDR3 is TGTGCCAGCAGCGTAGGTATGTCGAAGGGCAATGAGCAGTTCTTC. This codes for CASSVGMSKGNEQFF. Based on the CDR3 plus reference TRBV9 and TRBJ2-1, the full variable domain is DSGVTQTPKHLITATGQRVTLRCSPRSGDLSVYWYQQSLDQGLQFLIQYYNGEERAKGNILERFSAQQFPDLHSELNLSSLELGDSALYFCASSVGMSKGNEQFFGPGTRLTVL.

The chain combines TRBV5-8 with TRBJ2-1; no clear D gene. The CDR3 is 11 amino acids. The V and J ends lost 7 bases and 7 bases respectively, with 9 bases between them. Germline CDR1 reads SGHTS; CDR2 reads YDEGEE. CDR3 loop: CASSLGNEQFF. CDR3 sequence (DNA): TGTGCCAGCTCCTTGGGGAATGAGCAGTTCTTC. The entire variable domain, with the rest obtained from reference TRBV5-8 and TRBJ2-1, is as follows: EAGVTQSPTHLIKTRGQQATLRCSPISGHTSVYWYQQALGLGLQFLLWYDEGEERNRGNFPPRFSGRQFPNYSSELNVNALELEDSALYLCASSLGNEQFFGPGTRLTVL.

This chain links TRBV30 with TRBJ2-1; D may be TRBD2 (6 bases). The CDR3 sequence is 19 residues long. V lost 1 base and J lost 0, with 22 bases in between. CDR1 is GTSNPN, CDR2 SVGIG, per germline (reference sequence). The CDR3 DNA is TGTGCCTGGAGTGATGGAGGGCTAGGGATAGCCGGCTCCTACAATGAGCAGTTCTTC. This codes for CAWSDGGLGIAGSYNEQFF. The full variable domain, rest sourced from reference TRBV30 and TRBJ2-1, is SQTIHQWPATLVQPVGSPLSLECTVEGTSNPNLYWYRQAAGRGLQLLFYSVGIGQISSEVPQNLSASRPQDRQFILSSKKLLLSDSGFYLCAWSDGGLGIAGSYNEQFFGPGTRLTVL.

The chain couples TRBV11-1 to TRBJ2-7; 8 nucleotides align to TRBD2. The CDR3 is 17 amino acids. Germline trimming cut 1 base from V and 3 bases from J; bases unmatched to any gene: 11. Germline V gene sequence: CDR1 SGHAT, CDR2 FQDESV (reference sequence). The CDR3 nucleotides are TGTGCCAGCAGCTTAGTTGGCGGGAGGCCAAACAACTACGAGCAGTACTTC. Encoded protein: CASSLVGGRPNNYEQYF.

The V call is TRBV5-1, the J call TRBJ1-4; 7 nucleotides align to TRBD1. The germline V gene has CDR1 SGHRS and CDR2 YFSETQ. Unmatched junction bases numbered 11, after V lost 4 bases and J lost 5 bases. The CDR3 totals 16 residues. CDR3 residues: CASSPDPGQINEKLFF. In DNA, the CDR3 is TGCGCCAGCAGCCCGGACCCGGGACAGATAAATGAAAAACTGTTTTTT.

This clone was seen a few times. J is TRBJ2-1 and V is TRBV9; D not certain. Looked up from germline, CDR1 is SGDLS and CDR2 is YYNGEE. This CDR3 is 15 amino acids long. V lost 0 bases and J lost 2, with 9 bases in between. For the CDR3, the DNA is TGTGCCAGCAGCGTAGGTAAACCCCCCTACAATGAGCAGTTCTTC. Amino acid sequence: CASSVGKPPYNEQFF.

The CDR3 DNA reads TGCGCCAGCAGCTCCCCCTCTAGCGGGAGAATTGATGAGCAGTTCTTC. Protein: CASSSPSSGRIDEQFF. This chain links TRBV5-1 with TRBJ2-1; TRBD2 agrees at 10 bases. V shed 3 bases, J shed 8 bases, and the junction held 11 bases outside the gene matches. CDR1 and CDR2 from the germline V gene are SGHRS and YFSETQ. The CDR3 runs to 16 residues.

The CDR3 protein is CASSESAGAKEAFF. The CDR3 region has the DNA TGTGCCAGCAGTGAATCGGCGGGGGCAAAGGAAGCTTTCTTT. The V gene is TRBV25-1, the J gene TRBJ1-1, with D maybe TRBD1 (6 bases). CDR1 is MGHDK, CDR2 SYGVNS, per germline. The CDR3 length is 14 residues. Between the trimmed V and J ends, which lost 1 base and 8 bases, there was a span of 14 bases.

The CDR3, as DNA: TGCAGCGTTGTGAGACAGACTTTGAACACTGAAGCTTTCTTT. Translation gives CSVVRQTLNTEAFF. This chain links TRBV29-1 with TRBJ1-1, with D perhaps TRBD1 (5 bases). This CDR3 comprises 14 residues. V dropped 4 bases and J dropped 0 bases, with 12 bases sitting between them. Germline CDR1 and CDR2: SQVTM and ANQGSEA. Full variable domain (rest looked up from reference TRBV29-1 and TRBJ1-1): SAVISQKPSRDICQRGTSLTIQCQVDSQVTMMFWYRQQPGQSLTLIATANQGSEATYESGFVIDKFPISRPNLTFSTLTVSNMSPEDSSIYLCSVVRQTLNTEAFFGQGTRLTVV.

The gene calls are TRBV7-9 and TRBJ2-7; tentatively, D is TRBD1 (6 bases). The CDR3 consists of 14 residues. Trimming took off 5 bases at V and 3 bases at J, with 14 bases between the two ends. Per germline, CDR1 SEHNR and CDR2 FQNEAQ (reference sequence). The CDR3 protein is CASSHYSDSYEQYF. The CDR3 bases are TGTGCCAGCAGCCACTACTCGGACAGCTACGAGCAGTACTTC.

The chain's CDR3 is CASSLPTSSGTSRSYEQYF. CDR3 sequence (DNA): TGTGCCAGCAGCCTCCCCACGAGCTCCGGGACTAGCCGATCCTACGAGCAGTACTTC. This chain connects TRBV21-1 to TRBJ2-7; no check of the table's D call, TRBD2, against the DNA was made. TRBV21-1 is flagged as a pseudogene. The CDR3 is made up of 19 amino acids.

V usage is TRBV5-1 and J usage is TRBJ2-7; 10 positions agree with TRBD2. Germline V lookup: CDR1 SGHRS, CDR2 YFSETQ. This CDR3 contains 16 residues. The J segment lost 0 bases and the V segment lost 0 bases, leaving 3 bases of the junction unmatched. CDR3 coding DNA: TGCGCCAGCAGCTTGGATCCTAGCGGGAGCTCCTACGAGCAGTACTTC. Protein product: CASSLDPSGSSYEQYF.

About this clone: At the DNA level, this CDR3 is encoded by other sequences in the same sample as well. This chain links TRBV18 with TRBJ2-3; D ambiguous. The V and J ends lost 3 bases and 3 bases respectively, with 4 bases between them. Germline V CDR1 and CDR2: KGHSH, LQKENI. This CDR3 region has 12 residues. Here the CDR3 reads CASSPATDTQYF. The CDR3 DNA reads as TGTGCCAGCTCACCTGCGACAGATACGCAGTATTTT.

The chain is built from TRBV6-1 and TRBJ2-3; the D is unclear. Germline CDR1 MNHNS, CDR2 SASEGT. Trimming took 5 bases from V and 7 from J, leaving 16 bases between them. The CDR3 has 14 residues. CDR3 residues: CASSPLNPSHTQYF. CDR3 nucleotide sequence: TGTGCCAGCAGTCCCCTGAATCCGAGTCATACGCAGTATTTT.

The genes are TRBV13 and TRBJ2-7; 9 bases are a match to TRBD1. V lost 4 bases to trimming and J lost 2 bases; unmatched junction nucleotides: 6. Germline V gene sequence: CDR1 PRHDT, CDR2 FYEKMQ (reference sequence). CDR3 length equals 15 residues. The CDR3 DNA follows: TGTGCCAGCAGCTACGGGACAGGGCCCCCCTACGAGCAGTACTTC. As protein: CASSYGTGPPYEQYF.

The chain employs TRBV15 and TRBJ1-5; TRBD1 aligns across 7 bases. The CDR3 consists of 14 residues. CDR1 and CDR2 (germline): LNHNV, YYDKDF (reference sequence). J gave up 4 bases and V 4 bases, and 4 bases lay outside the gene matches. The CDR3 loop reads CATSIGTVNQPQHF. As DNA, the CDR3 is TGTGCCACCAGCATCGGGACAGTTAATCAGCCCCAGCATTTT. The variable domain in full, completed from reference TRBV15 and TRBJ1-5, reads DAMVIQNPRYQVTQFGKPVTLSCSQTLNHNVMYWYQQKSSQAPKLLFHYYDKDFNNEADTPDNFQSRRPNTSFCFLDIRSPGLGDTAMYLCATSIGTVNQPQHFGDGTRLSIL.

The V call is TRBV7-8, the J call TRBJ2-7; tentative D call: TRBD2 (5 bases). This CDR3 has 14 residues. Germline CDR1 is SGHVS and CDR2 is FQNEAQ. The ends were cut back, 2 bases at V and 7 bases at J, with 15 bases in the middle. CDR3 bases: TGTGCCAGCAGCTTAACTGACTCACTAGGGGAGCAGTACTTC. Translating gives CASSLTDSLGEQYF.

The rearrangement joins TRBV7-2 to TRBJ2-1; no clear D gene. V lost 5 bases and J 8 bases, leaving 16 bases between the germline ends. The CDR3 has 14 residues. Per the germline V gene, CDR1 is SGHTA and CDR2 is FQGNSA. The CDR3 spells CASSRTAGTYEQFF. The CDR3, as DNA: TGTGCCAGCAGCCGGACGGCAGGAACCTATGAGCAGTTCTTC.

This chain uses TRBV11-3 with TRBJ2-1, with D uncertain. Per germline, CDR1 SGHNT and CDR2 YENEEA. This CDR3 spans 13 amino acids. V dropped 5 bases and J dropped 7 bases, with 12 bases sitting between them. CDR3 sequence (DNA): TGTGCCAGCAGCGCCCTCGCGAGGAATGAGCAGTTCTTC. It translates to CASSALARNEQFF.

The rearrangement uses TRBV11-3 and TRBJ2-7; TRBD1 is a possible D gene (5 bases). The germline CDR1 and CDR2 sequences are SGHNT and YENEEA. The CDR3 is 12 amino acids. The ends were cut back, 4 bases at V and 3 bases at J, with 7 bases in the middle. In DNA, the CDR3 is TGTGCCAGCAGCTCCGACAGCTACGAGCAGTACTTC. Translating it yields CASSSDSYEQYF.

The rearrangement links TRBV7-8 to TRBJ1-2; the match to TRBD1 covers 10 bases. The CDR3 runs to 14 residues. Germline CDR1 and CDR2: SGHVS and FQNEAQ. V gave up 5 bases and J gave up 5 bases; unmatched junction bases: 5. In DNA form, the CDR3 reads TGTGCCAGCAGCGCGACAGGGGGCAATTATGGCTACACCTTC. Translating it yields CASSATGGNYGYTF.